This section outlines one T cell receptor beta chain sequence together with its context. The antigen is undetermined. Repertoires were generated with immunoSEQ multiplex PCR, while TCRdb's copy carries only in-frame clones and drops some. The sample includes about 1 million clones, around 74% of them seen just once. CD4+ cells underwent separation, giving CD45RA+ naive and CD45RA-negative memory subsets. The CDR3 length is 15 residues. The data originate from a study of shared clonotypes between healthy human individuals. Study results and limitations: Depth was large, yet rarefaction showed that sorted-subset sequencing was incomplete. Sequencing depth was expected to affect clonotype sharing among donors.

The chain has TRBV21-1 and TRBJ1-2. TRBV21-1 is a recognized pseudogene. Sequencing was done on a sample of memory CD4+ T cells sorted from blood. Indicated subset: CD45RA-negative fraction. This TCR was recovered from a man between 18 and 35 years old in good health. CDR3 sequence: CATRAGTSIGNGYTF. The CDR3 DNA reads TGTGCCACCCGCGCGGGGACCTCGATAGGGAATGGCTACACCTTC.